This T cell receptor beta chain was captured by sequencing in a study of response to subunit inactivated influenza vaccine. TCRdb processed the RT-PCR reads anew with MiXCR; each CDR3 protein has one entry. The sample contains 500,000 to 600,000 distinct CDR3 sequences, less than 15% of which appear only once. Germline loops: CDR1 SEHNR, CDR2 FQNEAQ (reference sequence). The CDR3 runs to 13 residues. V was pared by 3 bases and J by 5 bases, with 10 bases between. Study-wide results and caveats: The authors suggested that every seasonal influenza vaccination recruits few new T cells.

Remarks on this clonotype: What it binds is unknown.

The rearrangement links TRBV7-9 to TRBJ1-1, with a possible D match to TRBD1 (5 bases). The clonotype comes from a man aged 50 or older who received an inactivated influenza vaccine. The source material was PBMCs from blood, sampled 11 to 12 days after vaccination. The CDR3 is CASSLSWGTEAFF. The CDR3 region has the DNA TGTGCCAGCAGCTTGTCCTGGGGGACTGAAGCTTTCTTT.